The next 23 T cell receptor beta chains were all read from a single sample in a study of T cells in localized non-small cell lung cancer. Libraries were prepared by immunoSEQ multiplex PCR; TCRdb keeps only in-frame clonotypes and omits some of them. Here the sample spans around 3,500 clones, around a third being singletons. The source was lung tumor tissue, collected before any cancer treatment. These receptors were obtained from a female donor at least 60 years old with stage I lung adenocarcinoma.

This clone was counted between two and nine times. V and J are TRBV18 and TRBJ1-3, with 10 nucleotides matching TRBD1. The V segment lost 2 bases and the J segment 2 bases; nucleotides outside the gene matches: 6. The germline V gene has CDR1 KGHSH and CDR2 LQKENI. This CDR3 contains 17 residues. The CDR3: CASSPTGQGRTGNTIYF. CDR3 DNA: TGTGCCAGCTCACCAACGGGACAGGGGAGAACTGGAAACACCATATATTTT.

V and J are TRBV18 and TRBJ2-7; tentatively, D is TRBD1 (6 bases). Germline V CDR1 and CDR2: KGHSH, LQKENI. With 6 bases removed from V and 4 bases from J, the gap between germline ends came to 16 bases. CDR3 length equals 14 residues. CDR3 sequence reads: CASSNREPPYEQYF. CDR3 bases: TGTGCCAGCTCGAACAGGGAGCCGCCTTACGAGCAGTACTTC.

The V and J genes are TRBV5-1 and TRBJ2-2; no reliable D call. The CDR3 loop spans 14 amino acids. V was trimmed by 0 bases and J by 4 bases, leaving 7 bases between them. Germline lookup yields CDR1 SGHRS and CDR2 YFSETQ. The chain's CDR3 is CASSLALGTGELFF. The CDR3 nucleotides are TGCGCCAGCAGCTTGGCCCTAGGCACCGGGGAGCTGTTTTTT.

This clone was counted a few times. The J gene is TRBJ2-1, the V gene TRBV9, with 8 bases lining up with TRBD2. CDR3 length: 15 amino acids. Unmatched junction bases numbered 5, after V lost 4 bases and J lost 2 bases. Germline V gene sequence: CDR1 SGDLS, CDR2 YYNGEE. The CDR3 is CASSKTSETYNEQFF. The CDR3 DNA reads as TGTGCCAGCAGCAAGACTAGCGAAACCTACAATGAGCAGTTCTTC.

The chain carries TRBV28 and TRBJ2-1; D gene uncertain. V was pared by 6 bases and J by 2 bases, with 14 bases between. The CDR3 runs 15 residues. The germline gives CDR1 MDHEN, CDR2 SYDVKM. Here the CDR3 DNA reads TGTGCCAGCAGCCACCGGAGCCACACCTACAATGAGCAGTTCTTC. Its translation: CASSHRSHTYNEQFF.

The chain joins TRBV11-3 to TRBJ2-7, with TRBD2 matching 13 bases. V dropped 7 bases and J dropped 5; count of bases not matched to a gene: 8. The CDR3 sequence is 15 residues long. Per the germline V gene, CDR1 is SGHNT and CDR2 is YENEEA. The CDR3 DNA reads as TGTGCCAGCAACCCATCAGGACTAGCGGGAGACGAGCAGTACTTC. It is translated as CASNPSGLAGDEQYF.

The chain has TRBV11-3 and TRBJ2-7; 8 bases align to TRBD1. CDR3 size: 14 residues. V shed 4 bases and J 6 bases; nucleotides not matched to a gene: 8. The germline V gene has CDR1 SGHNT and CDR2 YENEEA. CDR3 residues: CASSSGQGPGEQYF. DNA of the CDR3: TGTGCCAGCAGCTCCGGACAGGGTCCGGGCGAGCAGTACTTC. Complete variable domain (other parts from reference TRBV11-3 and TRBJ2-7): EAGVVQSPRYKIIEKKQPVAFWCNPISGHNTLYWYLQNLGQGPELLIRYENEEAVDDSQLPKDRFSAERLKGVDSTLKIQPAELGDSAVYLCASSSGQGPGEQYFGPGTRLTVT.

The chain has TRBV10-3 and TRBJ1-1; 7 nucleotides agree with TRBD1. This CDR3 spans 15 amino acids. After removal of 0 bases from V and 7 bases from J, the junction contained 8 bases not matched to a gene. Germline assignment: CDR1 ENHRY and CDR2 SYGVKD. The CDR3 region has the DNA TGTGCCATCAGTGAGTCGGTAGGACAGGCAATTGAAGCTTTCTTT. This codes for CAISESVGQAIEAFF.

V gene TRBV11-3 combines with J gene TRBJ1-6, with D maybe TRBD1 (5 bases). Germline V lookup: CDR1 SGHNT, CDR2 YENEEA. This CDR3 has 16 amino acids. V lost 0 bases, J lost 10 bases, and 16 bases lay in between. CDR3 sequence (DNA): TGTGCCAGCAGCTTAGATTCGGGGACCGGGCTATCACCCCTCCACTTT. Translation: CASSLDSGTGLSPLHF.

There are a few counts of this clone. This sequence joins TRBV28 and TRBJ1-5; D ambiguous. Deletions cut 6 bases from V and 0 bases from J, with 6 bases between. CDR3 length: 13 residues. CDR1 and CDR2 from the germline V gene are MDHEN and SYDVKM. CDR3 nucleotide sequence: TGTGCCAGCAGCCGATATAGCAATCAGCCCCAGCATTTT. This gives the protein CASSRYSNQPQHF.

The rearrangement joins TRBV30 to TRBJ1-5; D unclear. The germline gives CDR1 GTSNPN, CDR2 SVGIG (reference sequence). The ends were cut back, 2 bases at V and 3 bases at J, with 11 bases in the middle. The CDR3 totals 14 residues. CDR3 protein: CAWSTGQNNQPQHF. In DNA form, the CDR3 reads TGTGCCTGGAGTACGGGCCAAAACAATCAGCCCCAGCATTTT. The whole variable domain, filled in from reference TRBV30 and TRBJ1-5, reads SQTIHQWPATLVQPVGSPLSLECTVEGTSNPNLYWYRQAAGRGLQLLFYSVGIGQISSEVPQNLSASRPQDRQFILSSKKLLLSDSGFYLCAWSTGQNNQPQHFGDGTRLSIL.

Here the CDR3 DNA reads TGTGCCAGCAGTCTTGGACAGGCGACAACAGATACGCAGTATTTT. It yields the protein CASSLGQATTDTQYF. The chain recombines TRBV9 with TRBJ2-3; 7 nucleotides align to TRBD1. Germline loops: CDR1 SGDLS, CDR2 YYNGEE. V gave up 5 bases and J gave up 3 bases; unmatched junction bases: 9. The CDR3 totals 15 residues.

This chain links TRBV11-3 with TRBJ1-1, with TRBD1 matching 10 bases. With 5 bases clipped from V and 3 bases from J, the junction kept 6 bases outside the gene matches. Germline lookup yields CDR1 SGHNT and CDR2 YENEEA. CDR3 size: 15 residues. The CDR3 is CASSARTGGDTEAFF. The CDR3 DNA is TGTGCCAGCAGCGCAAGGACAGGGGGGGACACTGAAGCTTTCTTT.

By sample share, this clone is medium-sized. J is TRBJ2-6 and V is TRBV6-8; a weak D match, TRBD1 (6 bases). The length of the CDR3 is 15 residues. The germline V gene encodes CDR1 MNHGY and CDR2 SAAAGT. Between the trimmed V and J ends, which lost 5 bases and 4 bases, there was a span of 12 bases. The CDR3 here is CASSIQGAGANVLTF. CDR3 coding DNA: TGTGCCAGCAGTATACAGGGTGCCGGGGCCAACGTCCTGACTTTC.

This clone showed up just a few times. The CDR3 bases are TGTGCCAGCACCCCCTACAGGGGGGGCACTGAAGCTTTCTTT. Translating it yields CASTPYRGGTEAFF. The chain employs TRBV6-8 and TRBJ1-1; 8 bases map to TRBD1. This CDR3 has 14 residues. Germline CDR1 reads MNHGY; CDR2 reads SAAAGT. J lost 4 bases, V lost 7 bases, and 8 bases had no gene match.

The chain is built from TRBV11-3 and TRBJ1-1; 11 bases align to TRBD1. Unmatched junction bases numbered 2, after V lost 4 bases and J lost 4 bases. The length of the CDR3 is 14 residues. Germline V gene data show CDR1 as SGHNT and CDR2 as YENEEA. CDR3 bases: TGTGCCAGCAGCTCGGACAGGGGGCCCACTGAAGCTTTCTTT. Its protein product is CASSSDRGPTEAFF.

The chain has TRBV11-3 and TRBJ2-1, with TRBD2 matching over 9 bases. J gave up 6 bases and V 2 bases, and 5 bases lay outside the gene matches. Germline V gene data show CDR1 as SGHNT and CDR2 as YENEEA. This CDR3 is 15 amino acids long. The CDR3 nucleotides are TGTGCCAGCAGCTTAATGGGGACTAGCCTCAATGAGCAGTTCTTC. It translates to CASSLMGTSLNEQFF.

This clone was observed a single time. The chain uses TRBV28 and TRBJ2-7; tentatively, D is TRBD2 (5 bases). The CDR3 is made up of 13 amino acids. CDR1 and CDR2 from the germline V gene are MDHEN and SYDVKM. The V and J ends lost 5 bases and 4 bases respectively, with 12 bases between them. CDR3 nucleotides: TGTGCCAGCAGTCGGACCCGGGAATACGAGCAGTACTTC. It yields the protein CASSRTREYEQYF.

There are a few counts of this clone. The CDR3, as DNA: TGTGCCAGCAGCTTATTTAGAGTAGCGGGAGCTGTAATGAATGAGCAGTTCTTC. Protein product: CASSLFRVAGAVMNEQFF. This chain joins TRBV11-1 and TRBJ2-1, with 9 bases lining up with TRBD2. CDR1 and CDR2 (germline): SGHAT, FQDESV (reference sequence). Losses at the gene ends were 2 bases for V and 7 bases for J; bases not matched to a gene: 15. This CDR3 is 18 amino acids long. Drawing the rest from reference TRBV11-1 and TRBJ2-1, the complete variable domain is EAEVAQSPRYKITEKSQAVAFWCDPISGHATLYWYRQILGQGPELLVQFQDESVVDDSQLPKDRFSAERLKGVDSTLKIQPAELGDSAMYLCASSLFRVAGAVMNEQFFGPGTRLTVL.

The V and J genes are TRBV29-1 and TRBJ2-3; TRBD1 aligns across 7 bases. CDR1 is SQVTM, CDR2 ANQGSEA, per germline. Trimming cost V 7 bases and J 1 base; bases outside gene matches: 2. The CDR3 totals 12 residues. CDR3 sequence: CSAQGGTDTQYF. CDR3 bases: TGCAGCGCTCAGGGGGGCACAGATACGCAGTATTTT.

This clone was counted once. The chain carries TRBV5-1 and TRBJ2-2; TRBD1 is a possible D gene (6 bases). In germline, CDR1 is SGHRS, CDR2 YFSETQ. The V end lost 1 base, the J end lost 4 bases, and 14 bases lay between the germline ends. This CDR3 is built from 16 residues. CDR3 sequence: CASSLQGSSGTGELFF. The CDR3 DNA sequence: TGCGCCAGCAGCTTGCAGGGGAGCTCGGGCACCGGGGAGCTGTTTTTT.

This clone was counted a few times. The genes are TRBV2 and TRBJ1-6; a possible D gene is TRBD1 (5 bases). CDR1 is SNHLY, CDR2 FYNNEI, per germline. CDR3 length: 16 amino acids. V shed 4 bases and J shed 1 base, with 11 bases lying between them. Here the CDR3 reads CASSAQGYSYNSPLHF. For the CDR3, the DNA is TGTGCCAGCAGTGCCCAGGGATATTCCTATAATTCACCCCTCCACTTT.

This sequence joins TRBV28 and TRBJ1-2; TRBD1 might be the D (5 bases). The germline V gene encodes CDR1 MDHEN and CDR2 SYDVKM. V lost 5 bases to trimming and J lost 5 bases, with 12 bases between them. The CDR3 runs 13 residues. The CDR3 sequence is CASSTRTKYGYTF. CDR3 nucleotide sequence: TGTGCCAGCAGTACCCGGACAAAATATGGCTACACCTTC.